Described below is a single TCR beta chain sequence and its context. This sample was included in a study of T-cell reconstitution after alpha-beta-depleted transplantation in children. Molecular barcoding with unique molecular identifiers was used for the TCRbeta library. TCRdb itself ran the PCR reads through MiXCR, one entry per CDR3 protein. The table shows about 250,000 distinct CDR3 sequences, with roughly a quarter occurring only once. V was trimmed by 7 bases and J by 0 bases, leaving 10 bases between them. Germline V gene sequence: CDR1 SQVTM, CDR2 ANQGSEA. This CDR3 is 14 amino acids long. Sequencing was performed on PBMCs, mostly from graft donor cells, taken 360 days after TCRalphabeta/CD19-depleted stem cell transplant. This clonotype was obtained from a female patient aged 2-15 years who had a stem cell transplant for congenital amegakaryocytic thrombocytopenia, so the T cells may come from the graft donor. The rearrangement links TRBV29-1 to TRBJ2-6, with D possibly TRBD2 on 6 matching bases. CDR3 amino acids: CSAQGGSGANVLTF. Written as DNA, the CDR3 is TGCAGCGCGCAGGGAGGCTCTGGGGCCAACGTCCTGACTTTC.